The rows below give T cell receptor beta chains drawn from one sample of a study of T cell responses to AZD1222 COVID-19 vaccine. The data were produced by immunoSEQ multiplex PCR, yet TCRdb's version contains in-frame clones alone and is incomplete. Counted here are 95,000 to 150,000 clones, over 80% occurring once; the ten biggest clones make up 14% to 15%. The sequencing used peripheral blood, collected on day 0 of AZD1222 vaccination. Source of these receptors: an adult in good health. The CDR3 runs from the conserved cysteine through the conserved F or W. D genes are given only for firm matches. Some rows have no size entry. The others give once, few or many, or a class for an expanded clone.

. | TRBJ1-5 | TRBV7-2 | . | CASSQDIGPNQPQHF | TGTGCCAGCAGCCAGGACATCGGGCCTAATCAGCCCCAGCATTTT
TRBD1 | TRBJ1-1 | TRBV3-1/TRBV3-2 | once | CASSQAPRQGARTEAFF | TGTGCCAGCAGCCAAGCTCCTAGACAGGGGGCTCGAACTGAAGCTTTCTTT
. | TRBJ2-3 | TRBV28 | . | CASSFTSGGKGAQYF | TGTGCCAGCAGTTTTACGTCCGGGGGGAAGGGGGCGCAGTATTTT
. | TRBJ2-7 | TRBV5-1 | . | CASSLAKAGGDHEQYF | TGCGCCAGCAGCTTGGCCAAGGCAGGGGGGGACCACGAGCAGTACTTC
. | TRBJ2-6 | TRBV11-2 | . | CASSLNGANVLTF | TGTGCCAGCAGCTTAAATGGGGCCAACGTCCTGACTTTC
TRBD1 | TRBJ2-4 | TRBV18 | . | CASSPPGQQNIQYF | TGTGCCAGCTCACCCCCGGGACAGCAAAACATTCAGTACTTC
. | TRBJ2-7 | TRBV5-1 | few | CASSLNDEQYF | TGCGCCAGCAGCTTAAACGACGAGCAGTACTTC
. | TRBJ2-7 | TRBV4-3 | . | CASSQESSRTGISYEQYF | TGCGCCAGCAGCCAAGAATCTTCTCGTACAGGGATCTCCTACGAGCAGTACTTC
. | TRBJ1-1 | TRBV19 | . | CASSDEAFF | TGTGCCAGTAGTGACGAGGCTTTCTTT
. | TRBJ2-6 | TRBV4-3 | few | CASSQDSGANVLTF | TGCGCCAGCAGCCAAGACAGTGGGGCCAACGTCCTGACTTTC
TRBD1 | TRBJ2-1 | TRBV4-3 | . | CASSQPSRTGNNEQFF | TGCGCCAGCAGCCAACCTTCAAGGACAGGGAACAATGAGCAGTTCTTC